Below, 4 T cell receptor beta chains from the same sample are listed, as sequenced in a study of T cell responses to AZD1222 COVID-19 vaccine. Libraries were prepared by immunoSEQ multiplex PCR; TCRdb keeps only in-frame clonotypes and omits some of them. The sample records over 110,000 clones, 75% to 95% being singletons. The specimen was peripheral blood, collected on day 0 of AZD1222 vaccination. The receptor set was obtained from an adult in good health.

The rearrangement links TRBV24-1 to TRBJ1-5; the D gene is possibly TRBD1 (5 bases). Germline V CDR1 and CDR2: KGHDR, SFDVKD. The V and J ends lost 10 bases and 0 bases respectively, with 9 bases between them. The CDR3 length is 13 residues. The CDR3 DNA is TGTGCCACAAGCAGGGATAGCAATCAGCCCCAGCATTTT. Its protein is CATSRDSNQPQHF.

V is TRBV2 and J is TRBJ2-5; D not resolved. The V end lost 2 bases, the J end lost 2 bases, and 6 bases lay between the germline ends. Per the germline V gene, CDR1 is SNHLY and CDR2 is FYNNEI. The CDR3 covers 13 residues. In DNA, the CDR3 is TGTGCCAGCAGTGAATCGGTACAAGAGACCCAGTACTTC. Protein product: CASSESVQETQYF. Full variable domain (remainder filled in from reference TRBV2 and TRBJ2-5): EPEVTQTPSHQVTQMGQEVILRCVPISNHLYFYWYRQILGQKVEFLVSFYNNEISEKSEIFDDQFSVERPDGSNFTLKIRSTKLEDSAMYFCASSESVQETQYFGPGTRLLVL.

This chain uses TRBV6-7 with TRBJ1-6; D may be TRBD1 (6 bases). TRBV6-7 counts as an open reading frame of uncertain function. V was shortened by 9 bases and J by 10 bases, with 19 bases between the two germline ends. The CDR3 consists of 14 residues. This CDR3 is CARGTYRVGSPLHF. CDR3 nucleotide sequence: TGTGCCAGGGGGACATACAGGGTAGGATCACCCCTCCACTTT.

J is TRBJ2-3 and V is TRBV3-1 (or the pseudogene TRBV3-2), with no clear D. Germline CDR1 and CDR2: LGHDT and YNNKEL (reference sequence). This CDR3 region has 13 residues. V was pared by 4 bases and J by 0 bases, with 5 bases between. CDR3: CASSLASTDTQYF. The CDR3 nucleotides read TGTGCCAGCAGCCTAGCTAGCACAGATACGCAGTATTTT.